The 18 T cell receptor beta chains in this list originate from one sample, sequenced in a study of blood T cells in healthy people across ages. A second PCR of roughly 7 to 11 cycles used a sample-barcoded 5' primer and a J-beta primer mix. Each CDR3 protein is one row after TCRdb ran MiXCR on the 5' RACE reads. The repertoire includes hundreds of thousands of distinct CDR3 sequences, 25% to 30% of them detected once, and 15% to 20% sits in the top ten. The sample was blood. These receptors originate from a woman of 80 years or more in good health.

Regarding this clonotype: A clone one base away is much larger, so this may be a read error. The chain uses TRBV7-2 and TRBJ2-1; possibly TRBD2 for D (7 bases). The J call may be in error: the DNA end matches TRBJ2-7 better. The CDR3 loop spans 16 amino acids. The V gene's germline CDR1 is SGHTA and CDR2 FQGNSA. DNA for the CDR3: TGTGCCAGCAGCTTAGGCGGCGGGGGCTCTTACAATGAGCAGTACTTC. Protein: CASSLGGGGSYNEQYF.

This clonotype came up many times. J is TRBJ1-4 and V is TRBV11-2, with D possibly TRBD1 on 5 matching bases. CDR1 and CDR2 (germline): SGHAT, FQNNGV. The CDR3 runs to 16 residues. Trimming took 5 bases from V and 8 from J, leaving 21 bases between them. The CDR3 DNA follows: TGTGCCAGCAGCCCCGCCGGGACCGGGAGGATGGAAAAACTGTTTTTT. Amino acid sequence: CASSPAGTGRMEKLFF.

In its sample, this clonotype was seen a few times. The rearrangement joins TRBV6-5 to TRBJ1-5; TRBD1 aligns across 8 bases. The CDR3 spans 12 residues. The ends lost 7 bases at V and 5 bases at J; junction bases unmatched: 1. CDR1 MNHEY and CDR2 SVGAGI come from the germline V gene. CDR3 sequence (DNA): TGTGCCAGCAAACAGGGGGATCAGCCCCAGCATTTT. Its translation: CASKQGDQPQHF.

This clonotype was seen many times. The V and J genes are TRBV5-5 and TRBJ2-3, with 10 positions matching TRBD2. The trim removed 2 bases at V and 3 bases at J, leaving 6 bases unmatched. The CDR3 covers 16 residues. From germline, CDR1 is SGHKS and CDR2 YYEKEE (reference sequence). As DNA, the CDR3 is TGTGCCAGCAGCTTACCCGGGACTAGCGAGACAGATACGCAGTATTTT. Protein product: CASSLPGTSETDTQYF.

This clonotype has at least ten counts. The V gene is TRBV20-1, the J gene TRBJ2-5; D is possibly TRBD1 (7 bases). The CDR3 spans 14 residues. V dropped 6 bases and J dropped 5 bases, with 19 bases sitting between them. Germline V gene lookup returns CDR1 DFQATT and CDR2 SNEGSKA (reference sequence). The CDR3: CSAQGGRGSETQYF. The CDR3 nucleotides read TGCAGTGCCCAGGGGGGCAGGGGTAGCGAGACCCAGTACTTC.

The rearrangement uses TRBV6-6 and TRBJ2-2, with D unresolved. Germline values: CDR1 MNHNY, CDR2 SVGAGI (reference sequence). Trimming took 0 bases from V and 0 from J, leaving 5 bases between them. This CDR3 has 15 residues. CDR3 sequence (DNA): TGTGCCAGCAGTTACTCGAACGCGAACACCGGGGAGCTGTTTTTT. It encodes CASSYSNANTGELFF.

The V and J genes are TRBV29-1 and TRBJ1-2, with 7 bases lining up with TRBD1. Trimming cost V 3 bases and J 5 bases; bases outside gene matches: 3. Germline V CDR1 and CDR2: SQVTM, ANQGSEA. The CDR3 consists of 12 residues. The CDR3 DNA sequence: TGCAGCGTTGAGAAGGGGGCGTATGGCTACACCTTC. It yields the protein CSVEKGAYGYTF.

The V and J genes are TRBV20-1 and TRBJ2-1; D tentatively fits TRBD1 or TRBD2 (5 bases each). Per germline, CDR1 DFQATT and CDR2 SNEGSKA (reference sequence). Trimming took off 3 bases at V and 4 bases at J, with 16 bases between the two ends. This CDR3 has 15 residues. CDR3 residues: CSARAGTTGYNEQFF. In DNA form, the CDR3 reads TGCAGTGCTAGGGCCGGGACCACGGGTTACAATGAGCAGTTCTTC.

There are many counts of this clonotype. The J gene is TRBJ2-1, the V gene TRBV20-1; D call uncertain. In germline, CDR1 is DFQATT, CDR2 SNEGSKA (reference sequence). Trimming stripped 1 base from V and 1 base from J, with 17 bases between. This CDR3 comprises 17 residues. The CDR3, as DNA: TGCAGTGCTAGAGTCCCCCGTGGGCTAGTTTCCTACAATGAGCAGTTCTTC. Protein: CSARVPRGLVSYNEQFF.

At least ten counts were recorded for this clonotype. The chain couples TRBV18 to TRBJ2-3, with TRBD2 matching 9 bases. V shed 4 bases, J shed 6 bases, and the junction held 11 bases outside the gene matches. There are 16 residues in the CDR3. From germline, CDR1 is KGHSH and CDR2 LQKENI. CDR3 sequence (DNA): TGTGCCAGCTCACTCAGGACTAGCGAGAACGTCGATACGCAGTATTTT. It encodes CASSLRTSENVDTQYF. The full variable domain, with the rest looked up from reference TRBV18 and TRBJ2-3, is NAGVMQNPRHLVRRRGQEARLRCSPMKGHSHVYWYRQLPEEGLKFMVYLQKENIIDESGMPKERFSAEFPKEGPSILRIQQVVRGDSAAYFCASSLRTSENVDTQYFGPGTRLTVL.

This CDR3 reads CASSSLAGARVYTGELFF. In DNA form, the CDR3 reads TGTGCCAGCAGCTCACTAGCGGGGGCACGTGTTTACACCGGGGAGCTGTTTTTT. V is TRBV7-8 and J is TRBJ2-2; 11 bases map to TRBD2. Trimming took 4 bases from V and 3 from J; bases not matched to a gene: 10. The CDR3 sequence is 18 residues long. Germline V gene data show CDR1 as SGHVS and CDR2 as FQNEAQ.

V and J are TRBV20-1 and TRBJ1-5; the D gene is possibly TRBD1 (5 bases). The ends were cut back, 0 bases at V and 6 bases at J, with 15 bases in the middle. CDR3 length: 15 residues. Germline V gives CDR1 DFQATT, CDR2 SNEGSKA (reference sequence). The DNA of the CDR3 is TGCAGTGCTAGAGATGAGAGGGGTTCGACTCAGCCCCAGCATTTT. Translated: CSARDERGSTQPQHF.

This clonotype was detected many times. The genes are TRBV24-1 and TRBJ2-3, with 8 nucleotides matching TRBD1. The CDR3 consists of 20 residues. The V gene's germline CDR1 is KGHDR and CDR2 SFDVKD. J lost 2 bases, V lost 2 bases, and 17 bases had no gene match. For the CDR3, the DNA is TGTGCCACCAGTGATTCCCCGAGGAGCAGGGGGCGACGTCCCACAGATACGCAGTATTTT. Its translation is CATSDSPRSRGRRPTDTQYF.

V usage is TRBV5-8 and J usage is TRBJ2-4, with D perhaps assigned TRBD1 or TRBD2 (5 bases each). Germline CDR1 SGHTS, CDR2 YDEGEE. The V and J ends lost 4 bases and 0 bases respectively, with 14 bases between them. CDR3 size: 16 residues. The CDR3: CASSVGRNLAKNIQYF. The CDR3 region has the DNA TGTGCCAGCAGCGTGGGACGGAATTTAGCCAAAAACATTCAGTACTTC.

This clonotype was counted a few times. This chain joins TRBV27 and TRBJ2-1; 11 nucleotides line up with TRBD2. This CDR3 has 15 residues. With V trimmed by 3 bases and J by 4 bases, 2 bases remained unmatched. Germline V CDR1 and CDR2: MNHEY, SMNVEV (reference sequence). The CDR3 region has the DNA TGTGCCAGCAGTTTTGCTAGCGGGGGGTACAATGAGCAGTTCTTC. Its protein product is CASSFASGGYNEQFF.

The table lists this clonotype with a few counts. Being one base from a much bigger clone, this may be a read error. The chain joins TRBV7-2 to TRBJ1-2; the D is unclear. Per germline, CDR1 SGHTA and CDR2 FQGNSA. The CDR3 consists of 13 residues. The CDR3 DNA reads as TGTGCCGGCAGCAATCCGGAACTCCGAGGCTACACCTTC. Its protein is CAGSNPELRGYTF.

Many counts were recorded for this clonotype. The rearrangement joins TRBV6-1 to TRBJ2-5; 12 nucleotides line up with TRBD1. This CDR3 contains 16 residues. The junction had 11 bases not matched to a gene; V was cut back by 7 bases and J by 5 bases. Germline-derived CDR1 and CDR2 are MNHNS and SASEGT. This CDR3 is CASTGTGGNRRETQYF. In DNA form, the CDR3 reads TGTGCCAGCACGGGGACAGGGGGCAATAGGAGGGAGACCCAGTACTTC.

A few counts support this clonotype. The V and J genes are TRBV30 and TRBJ1-5; TRBD1 matches 12 bases. The V gene end was trimmed by 3 bases and the J gene end by 6 bases; junction bases not matched to a gene: 6. The CDR3 is 15 residues long. CDR1 GTSNPN and CDR2 SVGIG come from the germline V gene (reference sequence). In DNA, the CDR3 is TGTGCCTGGAGCTCCGGGACAGGGGGCGGTCAGCCCCAGCATTTT. Translation gives CAWSSGTGGGQPQHF.